The 5 T cell receptor beta chains below were found in one sample sequenced in a study of shared clonotypes between healthy human individuals. In the naive CD8 group, cells lacked CD45RO and were positively selected for CCR7, so terminally differentiated effector memory CD45RA+ cells were left out. Some clones are missing from TCRdb's copy, which holds only in-frame ones; the method was immunoSEQ multiplex PCR. The sample shows 1.5 million to 2.5 million clones, about 95% of them seen only once. Sequenced sample: naive CD8+ T cells sorted from blood. The receptors were sampled from a man aged 18 to 29 in good health.

About this clone: Additional DNA sequences in this sample encode the identical CDR3. V usage is TRBV7-8 and J usage is TRBJ2-7, with TRBD1 matching over 8 bases. CDR1 SGHVS and CDR2 FQNEAQ come from the germline V gene. V shed 0 bases, J shed 3 bases, and the junction held 4 bases outside the gene matches. The CDR3 covers 15 residues. CDR3 region: CASSLAGQGGYEQYF. Written as DNA, the CDR3 is TGTGCCAGCAGCTTAGCTGGACAGGGAGGCTACGAGCAGTACTTC.

V and J are TRBV13 and TRBJ2-1; TRBD2 matches 7 bases. The CDR3 loop spans 15 amino acids. Trimming removed 4 bases from V and 10 bases from J; junction bases left unmatched: 13. Per the germline V gene, CDR1 is PRHDT and CDR2 is FYEKMQ (reference sequence). The CDR3 DNA reads as TGTGCCAGCAGCTCGGAGGGACTACGCCAATCAGAGCAGTTCTTC. This gives the protein CASSSEGLRQSEQFF.

This clone was seen just once. The chain is built from TRBV30 and TRBJ1-5; unclear D gene. V lost 0 bases to trimming and J lost 5 bases, with 14 bases between them. Germline V lookup: CDR1 GTSNPN, CDR2 SVGIG (reference sequence). This CDR3 contains 15 residues. The DNA of the CDR3 is TGTGCCTGGAGTGTATCTTTGGGCCCAGATCAGCCCCAGCATTTT. The encoded protein is CAWSVSLGPDQPQHF.

J is TRBJ2-7 and V is TRBV9; D ambiguous. V was pared by 1 base and J by 0 bases, with 8 bases between. Germline V lookup: CDR1 SGDLS, CDR2 YYNGEE. This CDR3 has 14 amino acids. Here the CDR3 DNA reads TGTGCCAGCAGCGTACACTCAACCTCCTACGAGCAGTACTTC. Translation gives CASSVHSTSYEQYF.

V usage is TRBV7-9 and J usage is TRBJ2-1; 12 nucleotides align to TRBD2. V lost 5 bases, J lost 5 bases, and 7 bases stayed unmatched. The germline V gene has CDR1 SEHNR and CDR2 FQNEAQ (reference sequence). The CDR3 has 16 amino acids. The CDR3 region has the DNA TGTGCCAGCAGCACCCGACTAGCGGGAGAGCACAATGAGCAGTTCTTC. Amino acids: CASSTRLAGEHNEQFF.